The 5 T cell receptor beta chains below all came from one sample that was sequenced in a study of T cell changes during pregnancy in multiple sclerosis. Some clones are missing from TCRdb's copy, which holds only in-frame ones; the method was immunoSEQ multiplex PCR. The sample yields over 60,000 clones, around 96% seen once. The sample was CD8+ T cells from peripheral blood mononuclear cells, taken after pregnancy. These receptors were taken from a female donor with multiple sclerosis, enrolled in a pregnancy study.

The CDR3 bases are TGTGCCAGCAGTTTGGTCGGCTACGAGCAGTACTTC. Residues: CASSLVGYEQYF. V and J are TRBV27 and TRBJ2-7, with unresolved D. The germline gives CDR1 MNHEY, CDR2 SMNVEV (reference sequence). The CDR3 consists of 12 residues. V was pared by 3 bases and J by 3 bases, with 6 bases between.

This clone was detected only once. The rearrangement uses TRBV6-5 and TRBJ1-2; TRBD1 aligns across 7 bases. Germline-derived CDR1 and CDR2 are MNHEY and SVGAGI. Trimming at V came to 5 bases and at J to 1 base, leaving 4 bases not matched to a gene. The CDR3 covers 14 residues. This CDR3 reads CASSPRDSNYGYTF. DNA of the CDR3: TGTGCCAGCAGTCCCCGGGACAGTAACTATGGCTACACCTTC.

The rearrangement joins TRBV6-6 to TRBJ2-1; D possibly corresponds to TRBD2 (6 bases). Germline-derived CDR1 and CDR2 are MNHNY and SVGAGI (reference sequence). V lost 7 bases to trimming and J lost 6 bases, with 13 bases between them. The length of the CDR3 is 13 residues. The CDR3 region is CASTLTTSNEQFF. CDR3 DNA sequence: TGTGCCAGCACCCTTACGACTAGCAATGAGCAGTTCTTC.

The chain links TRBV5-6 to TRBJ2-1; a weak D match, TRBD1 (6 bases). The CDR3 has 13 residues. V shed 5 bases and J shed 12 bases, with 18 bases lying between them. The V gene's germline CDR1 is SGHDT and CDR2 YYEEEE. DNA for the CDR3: TGTGCCAGCAGTGCTTACAGGGAGATAGGGCAGTTCTTC. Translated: CASSAYREIGQFF.

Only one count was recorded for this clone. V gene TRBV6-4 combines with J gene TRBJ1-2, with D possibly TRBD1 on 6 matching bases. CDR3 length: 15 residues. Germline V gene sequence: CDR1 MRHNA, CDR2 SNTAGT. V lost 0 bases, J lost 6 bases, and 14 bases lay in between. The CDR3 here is CASSDSMGATHGYTF. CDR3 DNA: TGTGCCAGCAGTGACTCTATGGGGGCGACCCATGGCTACACCTTC.